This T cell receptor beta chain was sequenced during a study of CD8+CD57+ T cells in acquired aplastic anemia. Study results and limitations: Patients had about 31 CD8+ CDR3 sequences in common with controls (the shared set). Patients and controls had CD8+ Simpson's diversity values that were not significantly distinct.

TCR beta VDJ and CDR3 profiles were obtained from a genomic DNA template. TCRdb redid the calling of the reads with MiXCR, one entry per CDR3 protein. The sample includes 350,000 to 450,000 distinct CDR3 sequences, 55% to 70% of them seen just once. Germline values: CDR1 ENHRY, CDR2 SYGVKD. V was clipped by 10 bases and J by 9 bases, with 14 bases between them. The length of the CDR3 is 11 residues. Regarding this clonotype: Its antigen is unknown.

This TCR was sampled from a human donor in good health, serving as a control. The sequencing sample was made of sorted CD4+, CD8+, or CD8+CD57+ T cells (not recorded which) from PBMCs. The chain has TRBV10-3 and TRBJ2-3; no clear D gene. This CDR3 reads CASSWSETQYF. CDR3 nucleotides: TGTGCCAGCAGCTGGAGCGAAACGCAGTATTTT.